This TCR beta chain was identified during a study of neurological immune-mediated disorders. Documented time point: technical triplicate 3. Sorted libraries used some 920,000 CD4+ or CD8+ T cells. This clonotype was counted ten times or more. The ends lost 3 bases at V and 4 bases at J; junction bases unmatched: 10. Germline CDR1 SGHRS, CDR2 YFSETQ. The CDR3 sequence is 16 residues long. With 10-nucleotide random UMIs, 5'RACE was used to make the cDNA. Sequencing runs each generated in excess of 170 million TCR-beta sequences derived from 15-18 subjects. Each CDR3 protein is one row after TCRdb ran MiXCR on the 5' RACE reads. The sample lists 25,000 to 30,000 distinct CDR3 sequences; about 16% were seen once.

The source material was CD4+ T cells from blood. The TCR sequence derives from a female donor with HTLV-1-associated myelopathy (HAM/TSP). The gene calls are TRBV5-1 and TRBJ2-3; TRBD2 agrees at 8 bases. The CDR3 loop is CASSSAGRGAADTQYF. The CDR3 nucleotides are TGCGCCAGCAGCTCAGCGGGGCGGGGGGCAGCAGATACGCAGTATTTT.